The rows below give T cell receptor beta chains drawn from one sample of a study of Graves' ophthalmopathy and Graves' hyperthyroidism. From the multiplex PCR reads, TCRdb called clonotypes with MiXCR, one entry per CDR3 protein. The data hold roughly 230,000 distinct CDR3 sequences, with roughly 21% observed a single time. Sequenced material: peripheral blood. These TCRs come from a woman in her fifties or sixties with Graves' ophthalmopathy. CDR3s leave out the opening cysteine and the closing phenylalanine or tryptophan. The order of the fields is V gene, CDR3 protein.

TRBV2,ASTYVDSNQPQH
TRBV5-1,ASSLERQGYEQY
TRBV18,ASSPGTLVGSGNTIY
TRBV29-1,SVEDRGRYGYT
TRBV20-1,SARAPGITGELF
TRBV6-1,ASRGQGDWQPQH
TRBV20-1,SASRGRGNQPQH
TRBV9,ASSRPNAEAF
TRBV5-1,ASSLRDVGTQY
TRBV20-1,SARESGRSEAF
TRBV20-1,SVRMDQYEQY
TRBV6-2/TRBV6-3,ASSPPSTGELF
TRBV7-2,ASSLAVVGDYEQY
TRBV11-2,ASSFGRRGYTEAF
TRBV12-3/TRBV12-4,ASTRRNQAGGYT
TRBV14,ASSQARGTEAF
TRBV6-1,ASSPGQGGYAF
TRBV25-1,ASSPPGQGEGTSGYT
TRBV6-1,ASSEYVTGRNQPQH
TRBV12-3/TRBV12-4,ASSNGRGGSNQPQH
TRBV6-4,ASSPYPSGRGGKNTGELF
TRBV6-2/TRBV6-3,ASSPVPGLAGAIDYEQY